This T cell receptor beta chain was captured by sequencing in a study of blood T cell repertoires in COVID-19. The overall study: Samples taken during acute and convalescent COVID-19 were collected in the United States, Italy and Spain. T cells, B-cell-depleted T cells, or PBMCs supplied cDNA or gDNA.

Germline CDR1 reads PRHDT; CDR2 reads FYEKMQ (reference sequence). CDR3 length: 16 residues. Trimming removed 2 bases from V and 4 bases from J; junction bases left unmatched: 7. A Seattle source enrolled patients during active infection and followed them longitudinally. The protocol was immunoSEQ multiplex PCR, while the TCRdb copy is restricted to in-frame clones and leaves out a portion. The repertoire consists of approximately 210,000 clones, with roughly 84% occurring once and the leading ten covering roughly a tenth. This clone was recorded a few times. Input material: peripheral blood. The chain has TRBV13 and TRBJ2-2, with 7 bases identical to TRBD2. The receptor was isolated from a woman of 80 years or more with COVID-19, enrolled during active disease. CDR3 sequence (DNA): TGTGCCAGCAGCTTAATCGGGGGGACCGTCACCGGGGAGCTGTTTTTT. Translation: CASSLIGGTVTGELFF.